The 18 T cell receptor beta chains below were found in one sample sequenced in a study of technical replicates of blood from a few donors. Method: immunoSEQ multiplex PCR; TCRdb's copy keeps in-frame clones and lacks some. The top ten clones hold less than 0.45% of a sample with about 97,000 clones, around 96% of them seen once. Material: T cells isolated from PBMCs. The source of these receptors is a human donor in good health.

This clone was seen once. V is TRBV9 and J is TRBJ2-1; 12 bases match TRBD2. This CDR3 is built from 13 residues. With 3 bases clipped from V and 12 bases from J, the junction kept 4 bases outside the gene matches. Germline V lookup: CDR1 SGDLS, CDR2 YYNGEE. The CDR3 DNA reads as TGTGCCAGCAGCGGACTAGCGGGAGTAGGGCAGTTCTTC. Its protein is CASSGLAGVGQFF.

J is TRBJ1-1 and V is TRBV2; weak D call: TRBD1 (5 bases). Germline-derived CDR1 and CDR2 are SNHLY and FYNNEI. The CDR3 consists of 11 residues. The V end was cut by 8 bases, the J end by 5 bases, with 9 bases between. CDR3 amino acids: CASLQGTEAFF. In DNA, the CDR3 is TGTGCCAGCCTTCAGGGAACTGAAGCTTTCTTT.

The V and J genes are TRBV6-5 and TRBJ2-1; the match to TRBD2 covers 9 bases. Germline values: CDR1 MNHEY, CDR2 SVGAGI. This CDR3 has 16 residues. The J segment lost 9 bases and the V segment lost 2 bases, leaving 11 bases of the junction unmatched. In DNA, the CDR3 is TGTGCCAGCAGTTACCTGGTCGCGGGAGGGCCTAGTGAGCAGTTCTTC. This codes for CASSYLVAGGPSEQFF.

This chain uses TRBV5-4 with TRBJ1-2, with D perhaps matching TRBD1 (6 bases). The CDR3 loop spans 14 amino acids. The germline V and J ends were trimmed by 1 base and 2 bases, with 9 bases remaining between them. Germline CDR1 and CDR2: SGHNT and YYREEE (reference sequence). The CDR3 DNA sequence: TGTGCCAGCAGCTTGAGGGACATAAACTATGGCTACACCTTC. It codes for CASSLRDINYGYTF.

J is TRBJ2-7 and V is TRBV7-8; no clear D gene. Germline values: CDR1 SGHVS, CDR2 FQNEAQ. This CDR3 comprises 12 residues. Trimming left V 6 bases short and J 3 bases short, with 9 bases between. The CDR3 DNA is TGTGCCAGCAGTAACCGGGTCTACGAGCAGTACTTC. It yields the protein CASSNRVYEQYF.

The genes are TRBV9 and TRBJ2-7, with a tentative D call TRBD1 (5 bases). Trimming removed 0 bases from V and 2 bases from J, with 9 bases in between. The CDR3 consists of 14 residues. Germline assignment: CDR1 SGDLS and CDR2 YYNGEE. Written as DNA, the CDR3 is TGTGCCAGCAGCGTAGTTCTAGGGGCCTACGAGCAGTACTTC. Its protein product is CASSVVLGAYEQYF.

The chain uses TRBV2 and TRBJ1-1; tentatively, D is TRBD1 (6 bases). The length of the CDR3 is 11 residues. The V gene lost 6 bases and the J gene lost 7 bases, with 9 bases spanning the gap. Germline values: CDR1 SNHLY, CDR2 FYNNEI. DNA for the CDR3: TGTGCCAGCAGGAGGACAGTTGAAGCTTTCTTT. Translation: CASRRTVEAFF.

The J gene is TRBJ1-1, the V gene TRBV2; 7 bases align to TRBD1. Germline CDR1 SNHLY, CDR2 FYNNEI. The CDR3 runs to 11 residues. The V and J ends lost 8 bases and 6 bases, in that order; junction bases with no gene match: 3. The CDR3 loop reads CASDQGAEAFF. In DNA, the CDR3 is TGTGCCAGCGACCAGGGGGCTGAAGCTTTCTTT.

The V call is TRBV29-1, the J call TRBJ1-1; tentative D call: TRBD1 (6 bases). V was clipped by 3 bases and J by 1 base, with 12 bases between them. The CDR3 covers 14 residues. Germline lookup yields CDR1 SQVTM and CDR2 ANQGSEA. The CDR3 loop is CSVDGEGQNTEAFF. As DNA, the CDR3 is TGCAGCGTTGACGGCGAGGGACAGAACACTGAAGCTTTCTTT.

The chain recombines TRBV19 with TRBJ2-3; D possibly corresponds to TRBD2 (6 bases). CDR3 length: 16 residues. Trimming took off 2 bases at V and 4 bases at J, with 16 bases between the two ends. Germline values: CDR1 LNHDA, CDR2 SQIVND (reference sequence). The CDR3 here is CASSIPGRETADTQYF. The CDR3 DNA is TGTGCCAGTAGTATACCCGGGAGAGAGACGGCAGATACGCAGTATTTT.

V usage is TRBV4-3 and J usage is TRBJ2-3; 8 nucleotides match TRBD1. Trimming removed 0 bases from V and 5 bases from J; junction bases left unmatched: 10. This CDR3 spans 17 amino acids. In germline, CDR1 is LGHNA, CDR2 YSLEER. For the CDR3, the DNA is TGCGCCAGCAGCCAAGAAAGCAATCAGGGGGCGGGAGATACGCAGTATTTT. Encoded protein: CASSQESNQGAGDTQYF.

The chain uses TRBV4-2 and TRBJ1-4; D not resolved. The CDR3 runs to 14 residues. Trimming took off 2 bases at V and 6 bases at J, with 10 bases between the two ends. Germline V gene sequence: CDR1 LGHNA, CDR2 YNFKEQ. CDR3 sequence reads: CASSQSGLDEKLFF. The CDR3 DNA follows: TGTGCCAGCAGCCAATCGGGGTTGGATGAAAAACTGTTTTTT.

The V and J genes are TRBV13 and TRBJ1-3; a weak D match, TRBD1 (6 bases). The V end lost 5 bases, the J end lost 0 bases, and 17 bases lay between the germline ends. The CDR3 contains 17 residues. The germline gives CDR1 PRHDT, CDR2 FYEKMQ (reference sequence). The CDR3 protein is CASSGSLETGSGNTIYF. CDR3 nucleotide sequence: TGTGCCAGCAGCGGGTCCCTAGAGACAGGCTCTGGAAACACCATATATTTT.

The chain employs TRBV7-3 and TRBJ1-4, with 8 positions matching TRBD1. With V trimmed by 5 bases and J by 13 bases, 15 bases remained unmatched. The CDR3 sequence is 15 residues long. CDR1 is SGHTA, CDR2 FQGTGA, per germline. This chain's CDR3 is CASSPETGARLLLFF. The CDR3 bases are TGTGCCAGCAGCCCCGAGACAGGGGCCCGCCTGCTACTGTTTTTT.

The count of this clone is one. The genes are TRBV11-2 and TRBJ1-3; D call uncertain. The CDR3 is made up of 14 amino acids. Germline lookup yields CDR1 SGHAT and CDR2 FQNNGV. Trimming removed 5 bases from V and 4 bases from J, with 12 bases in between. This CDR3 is CASSQSLQGNTIYF. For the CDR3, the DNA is TGTGCCAGCAGCCAAAGCCTACAGGGAAACACCATATATTTT.

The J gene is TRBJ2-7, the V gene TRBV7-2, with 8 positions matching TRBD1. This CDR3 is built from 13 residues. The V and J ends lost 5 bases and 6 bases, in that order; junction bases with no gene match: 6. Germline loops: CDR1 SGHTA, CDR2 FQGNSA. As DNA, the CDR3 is TGTGCCAGCAGCGAGGACAGGGTCAGCGAGCAGTACTTC. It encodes CASSEDRVSEQYF.

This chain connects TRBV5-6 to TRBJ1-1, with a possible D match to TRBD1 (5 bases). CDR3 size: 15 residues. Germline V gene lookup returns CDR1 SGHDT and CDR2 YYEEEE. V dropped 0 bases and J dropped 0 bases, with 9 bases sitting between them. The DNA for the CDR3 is TGTGCCAGCAGCTTGGTAGAGACAGTGAACACTGAAGCTTTCTTT. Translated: CASSLVETVNTEAFF.

CDR3 coding DNA: TGCGCCAGCAGTGAGTCTTATAGGACTAGCGGGAATGAGCAGTTCTTC. Amino acid sequence: CASSESYRTSGNEQFF. The J gene is TRBJ2-1, the V gene TRBV10-2; 11 bases agree with TRBD2. The CDR3 has 16 amino acids. V lost 0 bases to trimming and J lost 7 bases; unmatched junction nucleotides: 5. The germline CDR1 and CDR2 sequences are WSHSY and SAAADI.